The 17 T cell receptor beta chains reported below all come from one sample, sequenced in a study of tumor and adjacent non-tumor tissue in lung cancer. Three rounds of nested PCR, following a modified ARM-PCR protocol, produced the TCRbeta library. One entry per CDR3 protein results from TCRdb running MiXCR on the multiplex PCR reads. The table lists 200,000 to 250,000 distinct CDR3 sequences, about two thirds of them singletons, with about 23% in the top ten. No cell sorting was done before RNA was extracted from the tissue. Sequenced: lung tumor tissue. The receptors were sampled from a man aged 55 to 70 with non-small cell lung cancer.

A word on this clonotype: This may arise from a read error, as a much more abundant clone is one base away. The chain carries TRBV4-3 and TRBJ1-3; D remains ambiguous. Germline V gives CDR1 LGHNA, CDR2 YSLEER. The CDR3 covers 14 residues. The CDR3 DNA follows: TGCGCCAGCAGCCCCGGGCTCTCCAGAAACACCTTATATTTT. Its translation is CASSPGLSRNTLYF.

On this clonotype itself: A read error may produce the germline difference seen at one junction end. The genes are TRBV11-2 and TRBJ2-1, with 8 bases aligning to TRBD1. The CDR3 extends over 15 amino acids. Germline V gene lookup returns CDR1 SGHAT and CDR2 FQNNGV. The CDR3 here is CASSPGQGMYNEHFF. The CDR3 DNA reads TGTGCCAGCAGCCCTGGACAGGGAATGTACAATGAGCACTTCTTC.

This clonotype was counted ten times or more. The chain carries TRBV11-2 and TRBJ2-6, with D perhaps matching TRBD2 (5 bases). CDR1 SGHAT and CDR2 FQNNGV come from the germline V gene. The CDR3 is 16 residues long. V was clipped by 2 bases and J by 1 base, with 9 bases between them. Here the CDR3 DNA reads TGTGCCAGCAGCTTAAGGAGGAGATCTGGGGCCAACGTCCTGACTTTC. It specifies CASSLRRRSGANVLTF.

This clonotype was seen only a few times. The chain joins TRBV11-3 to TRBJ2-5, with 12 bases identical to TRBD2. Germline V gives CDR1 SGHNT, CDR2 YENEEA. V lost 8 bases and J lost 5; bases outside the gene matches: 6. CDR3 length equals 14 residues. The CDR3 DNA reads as TGTGCCAGCCGCCCTAGCGGGGGGGTTGAGACCCAGTACTTC. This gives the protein CASRPSGGVETQYF. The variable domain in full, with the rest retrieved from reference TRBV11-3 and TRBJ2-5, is EAGVVQSPRYKIIEKKQPVAFWCNPISGHNTLYWYLQNLGQGPELLIRYENEEAVDDSQLPKDRFSAERLKGVDSTLKIQPAELGDSAVYLCASRPSGGVETQYFGPGTRLLVL.

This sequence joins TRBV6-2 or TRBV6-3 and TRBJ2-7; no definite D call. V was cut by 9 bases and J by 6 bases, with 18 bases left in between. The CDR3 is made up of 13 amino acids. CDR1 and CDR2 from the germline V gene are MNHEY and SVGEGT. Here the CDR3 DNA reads TGTGCCAGTAGACCCACGGTCCACTGCGAGCAGTACTTC. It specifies CASRPTVHCEQYF.

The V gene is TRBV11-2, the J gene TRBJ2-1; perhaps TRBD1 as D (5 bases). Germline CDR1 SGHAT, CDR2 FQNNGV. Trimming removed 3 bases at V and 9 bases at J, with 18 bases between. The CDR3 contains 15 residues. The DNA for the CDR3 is TGTGCCAGCAGCTTTCGAGCAGGGTTGGTAGTTGAGCAGTTCTTC. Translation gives CASSFRAGLVVEQFF.

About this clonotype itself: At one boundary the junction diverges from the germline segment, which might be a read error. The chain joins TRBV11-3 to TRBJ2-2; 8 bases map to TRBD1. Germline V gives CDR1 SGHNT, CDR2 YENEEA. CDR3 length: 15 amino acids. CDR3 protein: CARSLWTGNTGELFF. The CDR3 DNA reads TGTGCCAGAAGCCTTTGGACAGGGAACACGGGGGAGCTGTTTTTT.

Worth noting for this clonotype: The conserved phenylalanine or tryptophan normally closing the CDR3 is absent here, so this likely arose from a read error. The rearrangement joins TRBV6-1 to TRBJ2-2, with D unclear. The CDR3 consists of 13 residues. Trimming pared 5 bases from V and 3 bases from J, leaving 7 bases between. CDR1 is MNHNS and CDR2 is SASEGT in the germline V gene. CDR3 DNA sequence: TGTGCCAGCAGTCGGTTGTACACCGGGGAGCTGTTTTCT. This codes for CASSRLYTGELFS.

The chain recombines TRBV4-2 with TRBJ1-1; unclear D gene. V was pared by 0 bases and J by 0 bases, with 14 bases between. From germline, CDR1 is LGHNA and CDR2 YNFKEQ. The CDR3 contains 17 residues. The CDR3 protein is CASSQDQVRRLNTEAFF. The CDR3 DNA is TGTGCCAGCAGCCAAGATCAGGTGCGAAGGTTGAACACTGAAGCTTTCTTT.

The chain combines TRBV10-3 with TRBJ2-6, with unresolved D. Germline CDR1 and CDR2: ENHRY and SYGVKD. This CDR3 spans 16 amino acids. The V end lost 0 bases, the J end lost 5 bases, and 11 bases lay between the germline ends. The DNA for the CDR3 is TGTGCCATCAGTGAGTCGTCGGTTCCCAGGGCCAACGTCCTGACTTTC. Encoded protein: CAISESSVPRANVLTF.

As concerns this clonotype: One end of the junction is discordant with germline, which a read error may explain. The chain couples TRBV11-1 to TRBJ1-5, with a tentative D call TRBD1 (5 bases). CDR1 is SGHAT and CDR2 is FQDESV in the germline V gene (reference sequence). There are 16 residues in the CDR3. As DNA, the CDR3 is TGTGCCAGCAGCTTAGAAAGTGGACACATCAATCAGGCCCAGCATTTT. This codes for CASSLESGHINQAQHF.

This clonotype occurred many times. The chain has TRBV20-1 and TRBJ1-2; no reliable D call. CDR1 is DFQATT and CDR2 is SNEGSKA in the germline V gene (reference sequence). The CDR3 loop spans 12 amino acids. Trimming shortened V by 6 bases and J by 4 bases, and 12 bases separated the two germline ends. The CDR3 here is CSAVDGSYGYTF. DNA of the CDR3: TGCAGTGCCGTGGACGGATCCTATGGCTACACCTTC.

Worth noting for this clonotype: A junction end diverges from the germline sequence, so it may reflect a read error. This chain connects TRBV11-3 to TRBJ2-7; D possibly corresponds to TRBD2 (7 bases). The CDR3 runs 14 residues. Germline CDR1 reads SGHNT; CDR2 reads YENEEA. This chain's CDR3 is CASSPRHRDYEQNF. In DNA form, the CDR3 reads TGTGCCAGCAGTCCGCGGCACAGGGACTACGAGCAGAACTTC.

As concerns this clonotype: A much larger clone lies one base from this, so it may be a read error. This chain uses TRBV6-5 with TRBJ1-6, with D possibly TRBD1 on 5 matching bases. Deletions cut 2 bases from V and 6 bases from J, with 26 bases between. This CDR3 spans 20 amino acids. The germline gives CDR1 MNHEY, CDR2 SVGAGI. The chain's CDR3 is CASSYGQSASCRVANSPLHF. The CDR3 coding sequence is TGTGCCAGCAGTTACGGACAATCGGCCTCCTGCAGGGTCGCTAATTCACCCCTCCACTTT.

For the CDR3, the DNA is TGCAGTGCTCAGAAAGTGGGGGACAAGGGAGAAACTTTCTTT. Translated, it gives CSAQKVGDKGETFF. The chain uses TRBV20-1 and TRBJ1-1; D possibly corresponds to TRBD1 (6 bases). V was cut by 5 bases and J by 12 bases, with 25 bases left in between. This CDR3 is 14 amino acids long. Germline loops: CDR1 DFQATT, CDR2 SNEGSKA (reference sequence).

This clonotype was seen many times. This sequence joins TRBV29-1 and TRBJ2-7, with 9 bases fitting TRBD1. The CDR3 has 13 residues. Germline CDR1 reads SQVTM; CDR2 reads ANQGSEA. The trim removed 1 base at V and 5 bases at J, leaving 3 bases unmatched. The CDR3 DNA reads TGCAGCGTTGAAGGGACAGGGGTAAACGAGCAGTACTTC. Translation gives CSVEGTGVNEQYF.

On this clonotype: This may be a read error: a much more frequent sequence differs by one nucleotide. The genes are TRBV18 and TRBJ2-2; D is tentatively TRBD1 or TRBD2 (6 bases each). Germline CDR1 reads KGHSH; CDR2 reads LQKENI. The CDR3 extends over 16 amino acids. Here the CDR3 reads CASSPYGGGGTGKLFF. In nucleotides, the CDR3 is TGTGCCAGCTCACCATACGGCGGAGGGGGTACCGGGAAGCTGTTTTTT.